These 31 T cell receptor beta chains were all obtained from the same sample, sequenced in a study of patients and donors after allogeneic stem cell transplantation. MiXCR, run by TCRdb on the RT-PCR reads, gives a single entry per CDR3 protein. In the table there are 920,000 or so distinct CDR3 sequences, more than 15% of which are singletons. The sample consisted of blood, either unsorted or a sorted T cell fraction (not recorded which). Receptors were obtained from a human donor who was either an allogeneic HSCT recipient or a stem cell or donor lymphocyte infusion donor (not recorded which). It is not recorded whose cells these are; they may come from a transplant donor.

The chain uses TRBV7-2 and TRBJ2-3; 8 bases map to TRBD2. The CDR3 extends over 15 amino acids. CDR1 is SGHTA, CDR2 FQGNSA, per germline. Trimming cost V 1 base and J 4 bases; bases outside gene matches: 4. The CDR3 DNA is TGTGCCAGCAGCTTAGGCCAGCGGGGGCCAGATACGCAGTATTTT. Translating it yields CASSLGQRGPDTQYF.

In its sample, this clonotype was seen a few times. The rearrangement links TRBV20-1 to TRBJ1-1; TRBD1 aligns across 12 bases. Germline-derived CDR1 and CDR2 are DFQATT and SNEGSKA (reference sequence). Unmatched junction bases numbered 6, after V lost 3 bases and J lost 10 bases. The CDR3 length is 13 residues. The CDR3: CSARGTGGFSAFF. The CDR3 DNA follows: TGCAGTGCTAGGGGGACAGGGGGCTTCTCAGCTTTCTTT.

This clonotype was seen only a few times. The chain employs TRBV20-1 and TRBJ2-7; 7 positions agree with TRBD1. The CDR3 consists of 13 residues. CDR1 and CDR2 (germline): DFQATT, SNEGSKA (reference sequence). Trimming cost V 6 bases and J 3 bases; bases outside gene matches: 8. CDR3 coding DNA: TGCAGTGCGCAAACCGGGACAGTCTACGAGCAGTACTTC. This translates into CSAQTGTVYEQYF.

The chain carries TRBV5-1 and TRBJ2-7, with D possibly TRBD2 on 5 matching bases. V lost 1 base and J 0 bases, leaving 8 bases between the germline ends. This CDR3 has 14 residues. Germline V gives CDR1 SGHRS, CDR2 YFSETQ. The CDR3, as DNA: TGCGCCAGCAGCTTGAAGCGGACCTCCTACGAGCAGTACTTC. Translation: CASSLKRTSYEQYF.

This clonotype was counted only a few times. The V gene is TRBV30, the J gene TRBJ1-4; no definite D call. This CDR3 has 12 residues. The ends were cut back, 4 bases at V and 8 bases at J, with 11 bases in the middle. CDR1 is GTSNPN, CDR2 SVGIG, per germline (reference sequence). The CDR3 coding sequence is TGTGCCTGGAAAACCCTACAAGAAAAACTGTTTTTT. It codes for CAWKTLQEKLFF.

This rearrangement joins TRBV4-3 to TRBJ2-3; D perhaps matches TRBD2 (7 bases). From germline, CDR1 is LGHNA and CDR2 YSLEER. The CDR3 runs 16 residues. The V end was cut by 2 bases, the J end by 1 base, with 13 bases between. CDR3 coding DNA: TGCGCCAGCAGCCAAAAGGGAGGGGGGGGCACAGATACGCAGTATTTT. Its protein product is CASSQKGGGGTDTQYF.

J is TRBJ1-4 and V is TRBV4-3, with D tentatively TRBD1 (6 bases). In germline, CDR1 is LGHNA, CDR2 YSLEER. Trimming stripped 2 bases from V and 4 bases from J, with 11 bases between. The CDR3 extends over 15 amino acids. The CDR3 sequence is CASSQLDRLNEKLFF. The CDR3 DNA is TGCGCCAGCAGCCAATTAGACAGGCTTAATGAAAAACTGTTTTTT.

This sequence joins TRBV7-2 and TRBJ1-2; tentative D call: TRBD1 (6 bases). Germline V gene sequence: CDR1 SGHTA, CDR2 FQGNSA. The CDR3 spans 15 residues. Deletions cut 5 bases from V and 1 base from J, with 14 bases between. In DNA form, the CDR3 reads TGTGCCAGCAGCCCCCAGGGACAACGTAACTATGGCTACACCTTC. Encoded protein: CASSPQGQRNYGYTF. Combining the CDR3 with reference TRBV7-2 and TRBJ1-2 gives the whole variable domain GAGVSQSPSNKVTEKGKDVELRCDPISGHTALYWYRQSLGQGLEFLIYFQGNSAPDKSGLPSDRFSAERTGGSVSTLTIQRTQQEDSAVYLCASSPQGQRNYGYTFGSGTRLTVV.

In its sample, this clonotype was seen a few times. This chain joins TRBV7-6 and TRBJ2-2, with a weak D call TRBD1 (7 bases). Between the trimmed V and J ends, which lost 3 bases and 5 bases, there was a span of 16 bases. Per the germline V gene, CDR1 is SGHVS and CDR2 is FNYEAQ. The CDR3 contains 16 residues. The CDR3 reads CASSLGNRGGTGELFF. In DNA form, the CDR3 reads TGTGCCAGCAGCTTGGGAAACAGGGGAGGAACCGGGGAGCTGTTTTTT.

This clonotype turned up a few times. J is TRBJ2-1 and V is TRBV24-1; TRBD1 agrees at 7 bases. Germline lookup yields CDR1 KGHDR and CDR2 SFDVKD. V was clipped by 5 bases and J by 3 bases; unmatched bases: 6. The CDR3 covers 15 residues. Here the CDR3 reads CATSATGQYYNEQFF. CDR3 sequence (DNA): TGTGCCACCAGTGCTACGGGACAGTACTACAATGAGCAGTTCTTC.

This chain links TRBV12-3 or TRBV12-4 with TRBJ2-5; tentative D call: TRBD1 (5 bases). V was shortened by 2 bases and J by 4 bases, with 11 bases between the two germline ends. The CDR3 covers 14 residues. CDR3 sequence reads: CASSLMQGRETQYF. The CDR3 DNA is TGTGCCAGCAGTTTAATGCAGGGTAGAGAGACCCAGTACTTC.

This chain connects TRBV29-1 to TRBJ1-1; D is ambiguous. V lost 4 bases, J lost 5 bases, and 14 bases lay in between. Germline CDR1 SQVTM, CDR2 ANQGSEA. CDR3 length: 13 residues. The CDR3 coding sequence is TGCAGCGTTGGAGGCGTACTAGAGACTGAAGCTTTCTTT. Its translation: CSVGGVLETEAFF.

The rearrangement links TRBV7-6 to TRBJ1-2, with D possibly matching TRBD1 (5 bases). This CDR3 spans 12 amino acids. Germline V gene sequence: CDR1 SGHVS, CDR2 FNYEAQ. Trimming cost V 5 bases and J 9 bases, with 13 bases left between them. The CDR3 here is CASSPDSFRYTF. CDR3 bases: TGTGCCAGCAGCCCCGACAGTTTCCGCTACACCTTC.

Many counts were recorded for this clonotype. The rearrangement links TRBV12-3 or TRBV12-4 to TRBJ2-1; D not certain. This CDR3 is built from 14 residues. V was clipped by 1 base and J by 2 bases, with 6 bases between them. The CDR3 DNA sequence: TGTGCCAGCAGTTTAGGGAGTCCCTACAATGAGCAGTTCTTC. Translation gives CASSLGSPYNEQFF.

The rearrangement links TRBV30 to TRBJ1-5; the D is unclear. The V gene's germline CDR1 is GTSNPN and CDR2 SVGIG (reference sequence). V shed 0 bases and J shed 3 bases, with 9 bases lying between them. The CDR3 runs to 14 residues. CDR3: CAWSVRVVNQPQHF. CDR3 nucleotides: TGTGCCTGGAGTGTACGGGTAGTCAATCAGCCCCAGCATTTT.

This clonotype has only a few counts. The CDR3 DNA follows: TGTGCCACTCTCAGGGAGGAAAACTATGGCTACACCTTC. Protein product: CATLREENYGYTF. The chain employs TRBV19 and TRBJ1-2, with D possibly TRBD1 on 5 matching bases. The CDR3 is 13 amino acids. V lost 10 bases to trimming and J lost 2 bases, with 14 bases between them. Germline V gene sequence: CDR1 LNHDA, CDR2 SQIVND (reference sequence).

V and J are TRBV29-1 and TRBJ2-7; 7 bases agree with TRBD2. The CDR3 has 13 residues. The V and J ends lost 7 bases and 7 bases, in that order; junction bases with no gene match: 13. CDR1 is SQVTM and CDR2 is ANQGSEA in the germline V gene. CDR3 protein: CSGLEGGEGEQYF. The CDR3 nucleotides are TGCAGCGGTTTGGAGGGAGGGGAAGGTGAGCAGTACTTC.

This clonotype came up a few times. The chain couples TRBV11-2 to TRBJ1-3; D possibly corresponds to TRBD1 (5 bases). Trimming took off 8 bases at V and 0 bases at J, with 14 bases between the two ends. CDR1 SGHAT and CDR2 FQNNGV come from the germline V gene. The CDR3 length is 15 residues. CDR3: CASSLSDNSGNTIYF. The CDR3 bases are TGTGCCAGCTCTCTATCGGACAACTCTGGAAACACCATATATTTT.

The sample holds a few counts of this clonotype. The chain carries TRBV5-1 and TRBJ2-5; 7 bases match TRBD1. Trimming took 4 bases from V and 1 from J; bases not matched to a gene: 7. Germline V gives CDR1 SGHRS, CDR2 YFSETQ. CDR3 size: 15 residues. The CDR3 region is CASSVTQGPQETQYF. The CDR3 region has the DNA TGCGCCAGCAGCGTTACACAGGGGCCCCAAGAGACCCAGTACTTC.

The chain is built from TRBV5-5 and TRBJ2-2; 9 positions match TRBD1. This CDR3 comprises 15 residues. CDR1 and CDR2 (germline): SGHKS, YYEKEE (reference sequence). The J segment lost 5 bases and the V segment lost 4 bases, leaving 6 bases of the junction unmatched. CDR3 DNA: TGTGCCAGCAGCAATACAGGGGGCAAAACCGGGGAGCTGTTTTTT. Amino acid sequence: CASSNTGGKTGELFF.

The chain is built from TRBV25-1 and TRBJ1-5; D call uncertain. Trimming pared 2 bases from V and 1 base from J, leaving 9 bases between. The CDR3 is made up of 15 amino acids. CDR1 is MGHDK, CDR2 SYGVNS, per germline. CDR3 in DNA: TGTGCCAGCAGTGAAGGAGAGCGGAGCAATCAGCCCCAGCATTTT. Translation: CASSEGERSNQPQHF.

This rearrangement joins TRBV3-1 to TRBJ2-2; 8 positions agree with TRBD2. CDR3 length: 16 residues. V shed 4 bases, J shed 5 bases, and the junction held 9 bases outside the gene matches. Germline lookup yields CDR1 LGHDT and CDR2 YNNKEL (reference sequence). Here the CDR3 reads CASSLPSGSGTGELFF. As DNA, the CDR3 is TGTGCCAGCAGCCTTCCCAGCGGGAGCGGGACCGGGGAGCTGTTTTTT.

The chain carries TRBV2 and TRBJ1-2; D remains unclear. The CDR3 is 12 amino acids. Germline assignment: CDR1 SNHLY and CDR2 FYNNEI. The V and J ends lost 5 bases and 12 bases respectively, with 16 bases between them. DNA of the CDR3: TGTGCCAGCAGTTACACCGGCACTCAAGACACCTTC. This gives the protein CASSYTGTQDTF.

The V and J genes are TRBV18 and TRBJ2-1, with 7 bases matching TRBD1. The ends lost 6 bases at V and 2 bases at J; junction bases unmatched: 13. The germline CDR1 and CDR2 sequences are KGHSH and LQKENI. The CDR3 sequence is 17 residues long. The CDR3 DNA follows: TGTGCCAGCTCCTCAACGGCCGGGACAGCCACCTACAATGAGCAGTTCTTC. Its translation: CASSSTAGTATYNEQFF. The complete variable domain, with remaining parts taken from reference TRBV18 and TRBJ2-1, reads NAGVMQNPRHLVRRRGQEARLRCSPMKGHSHVYWYRQLPEEGLKFMVYLQKENIIDESGMPKERFSAEFPKEGPSILRIQQVVRGDSAAYFCASSSTAGTATYNEQFFGPGTRLTVL.

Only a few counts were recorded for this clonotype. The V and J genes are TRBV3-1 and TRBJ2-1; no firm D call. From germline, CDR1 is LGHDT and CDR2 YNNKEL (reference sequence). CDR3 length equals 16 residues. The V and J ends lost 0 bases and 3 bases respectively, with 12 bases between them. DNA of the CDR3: TGTGCCAGCAGCCAAGACGCGCCCACCTTCTACAATGAGCAGTTCTTC. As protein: CASSQDAPTFYNEQFF.

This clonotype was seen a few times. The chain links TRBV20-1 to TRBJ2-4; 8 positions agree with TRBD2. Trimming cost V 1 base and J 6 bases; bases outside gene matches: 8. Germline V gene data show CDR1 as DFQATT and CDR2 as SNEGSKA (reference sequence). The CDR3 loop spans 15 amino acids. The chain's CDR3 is CSARAGGGLGNIQYF. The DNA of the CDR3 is TGCAGTGCTAGAGCGGGGGGGGGTTTAGGAAACATTCAGTACTTC.

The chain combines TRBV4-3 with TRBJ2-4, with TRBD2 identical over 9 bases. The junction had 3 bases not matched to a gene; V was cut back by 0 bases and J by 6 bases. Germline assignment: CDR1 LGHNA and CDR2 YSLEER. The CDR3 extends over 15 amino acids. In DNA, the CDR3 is TGCGCCAGCAGCCAAGATGGCGGGGGGGGAAACATTCAGTACTTC. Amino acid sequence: CASSQDGGGGNIQYF.

CDR3 loop: CASSGMLGQLEETQYF. The CDR3 region has the DNA TGTGCCAGCAGCGGAATGCTGGGACAGTTGGAGGAGACCCAGTACTTC. V usage is TRBV5-6 and J usage is TRBJ2-5; 7 bases are shared with TRBD1. With V trimmed by 4 bases and J by 5 bases, 14 bases remained unmatched. In germline, CDR1 is SGHDT, CDR2 YYEEEE. This CDR3 spans 16 amino acids.

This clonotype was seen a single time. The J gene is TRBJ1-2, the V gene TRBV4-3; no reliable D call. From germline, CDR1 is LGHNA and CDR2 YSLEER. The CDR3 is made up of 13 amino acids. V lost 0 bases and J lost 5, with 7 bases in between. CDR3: CASSQERQYGYTF. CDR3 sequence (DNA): TGCGCCAGCAGCCAAGAACGACAATATGGCTACACCTTC.

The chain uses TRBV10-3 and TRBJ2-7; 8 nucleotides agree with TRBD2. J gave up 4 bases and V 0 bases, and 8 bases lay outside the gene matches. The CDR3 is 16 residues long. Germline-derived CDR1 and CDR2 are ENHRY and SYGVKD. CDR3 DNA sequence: TGTGCCATCAGTGAGTCGGGCAGCGGGAGCCGGTACGAGCAGTACTTC. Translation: CAISESGSGSRYEQYF.

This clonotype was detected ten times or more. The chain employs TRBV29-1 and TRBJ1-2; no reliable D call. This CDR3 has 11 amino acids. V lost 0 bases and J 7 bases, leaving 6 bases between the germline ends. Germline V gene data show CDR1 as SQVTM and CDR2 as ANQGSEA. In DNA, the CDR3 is TGCAGCGTTGAAGACGCCGGTGGCTACACCTTC. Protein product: CSVEDAGGYTF. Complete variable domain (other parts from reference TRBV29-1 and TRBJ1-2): SAVISQKPSRDICQRGTSLTIQCQVDSQVTMMFWYRQQPGQSLTLIATANQGSEATYESGFVIDKFPISRPNLTFSTLTVSNMSPEDSSIYLCSVEDAGGYTFGSGTRLTVV.